The rows below give T cell receptor beta chains drawn from one sample of a study of T cells in localized non-small cell lung cancer. Method: immunoSEQ multiplex PCR; TCRdb's copy keeps in-frame clones and lacks some. The sample yields 20,000 to 30,000 clones, 70% to 90% seen once. The sequencing used peripheral blood, collected before any cancer treatment. The receptors were sampled from an older female donor with stage I lung adenocarcinoma. Each CDR3 is given with its conserved first and last residue. A D gene is named only where the DNA matches it firmly. Expanded clones get a size class; other rows say once, few or many, or leave the size out.

D	V	length	size	J	DNA	CDR3
-	TRBV5-8	18	-	TRBJ1-2	TGTGCCAGCAGCTTGAGTTGGGATAAAGGAGCTACGGCGAGCGGCTACACCTTC	CASSLSWDKGATASGYTF
-	TRBV18	12	once	TRBJ2-1	TGTGCCAGCTCACCGATTCTCAATGAGCAGTTCTTC	CASSPILNEQFF
TRBD1	TRBV30	15	once	TRBJ2-1	TGTGCCTGGAGTTCACCGGGACAGGGGGTTGATGAGCAGTTCTTC	CAWSSPGQGVDEQFF
TRBD2	TRBV11-2	14	-	TRBJ2-7	TGTGCCAGCAGCACGGGACTAGCGGGCTTGGTGCAGTACTTC	CASSTGLAGLVQYF
-	TRBV7-2	15	-	TRBJ1-1	TGTGCCAGCAGCTTAGTGGGGGGAGTGAACACTGAAGCTTTCTTT	CASSLVGGVNTEAFF
-	TRBV9	15	-	TRBJ2-7	TGTGCCAGCAGCGTAGAACCGGGGTCCTCCTACGAGCAGTACTTC	CASSVEPGSSYEQYF
TRBD1	TRBV28	15	-	TRBJ1-5	TGTGCCAGCAGAGAGACAGGGTACCTCAATCAGCCCCAGCATTTT	CASRETGYLNQPQHF
-	TRBV6-1	12	-	TRBJ2-1	TGTGCCAGCAGCCCACGACCCAATGAGCAGTTCTTC	CASSPRPNEQFF
-	TRBV2	13	-	TRBJ2-7	TGTGCCAGCGGATCCTCCCCGGCCTCCGAGCAGTACTTC	CASGSSPASEQYF
TRBD1	TRBV12-5	14	-	TRBJ2-7	TGTGCTAGTGGTTCTACCGGGACAGGGAGCGAGCAGTACTTC	CASGSTGTGSEQYF
-	TRBV7-2	13	-	TRBJ1-1	TGTGCCAGCAGCGCCGGTAGGGGGAGACTGTCTTTCTTT	CASSAGRGRLSFF
-	TRBV9	12	-	TRBJ1-2	TGTGCCAGCAGCGCAGGGACGGTTGGCTACACCTTC	CASSAGTVGYTF
TRBD1	TRBV11-2	19	-	TRBJ1-6	TGTGCCAGCAGCCCAATAACGGACAGGGCCCACTCCTATAATTCACCCCTCCACTTT	CASSPITDRAHSYNSPLHF
-	TRBV6-1	13	-	TRBJ1-1	TGTGCCAGCAGTGAACGAGGAAGCACTGAAGCTTTCTTT	CASSERGSTEAFF
-	TRBV19	15	-	TRBJ1-4	TGTGCCAGTAGTATAAGGGCCGGGAGGAGTGAAAAACTGTTTTTT	CASSIRAGRSEKLFF
TRBD1	TRBV19	18	-	TRBJ1-1	TGTGCCAGTATCTCTCGTGGCGCCACAGGGGGCGCGAACACTGAAGCTTTCTTT	CASISRGATGGANTEAFF
TRBD1	TRBV6-6	15	-	TRBJ1-1	TGTGCCAGCAGTTCCGGGACAGGGGATGACACTGAAGCTTTCTTT	CASSSGTGDDTEAFF
TRBD1	TRBV9	15	-	TRBJ1-2	TGTGCCAGCAGCTCGACGACCGGGACAGGGACCCTCCGCACCTTC	CASSSTTGTGTLRTF
-	TRBV27	12	-	TRBJ2-5	TGTGCCAGCAGTCTTGGAAGGGGGGCCCAGTACTTC	CASSLGRGAQYF
TRBD2	TRBV18	16	-	TRBJ2-7	TGTGCCAGCTCGCCCGGACTAGCGGGGGCCGGGGGGGAGCAGTACTTC	CASSPGLAGAGGEQYF
TRBD1	TRBV29-1	13	-	TRBJ1-2	TGCAGCGTTGGACAGGGCGAAGGCTATGGCTACACCTTC	CSVGQGEGYGYTF
-	TRBV7-3	17	-	TRBJ2-1	TGTGCCAGCAGCTTAAACGGGGGGCCGCCGCCTCAGGATGAGCAGTTCTTC	CASSLNGGPPPQDEQFF
-	TRBV7-2	14	-	TRBJ2-5	TGTGCCAGCAGCTTAGATCGGACTACCAAAACCCAGTACTTC	CASSLDRTTKTQYF
-	TRBV9	13	-	TRBJ1-5	TGTGCCAGCAGCGATCGAGGGGATCAGCCCCAGCATTTT	CASSDRGDQPQHF
-	TRBV5-1	15	-	TRBJ2-2	TGCGCCAGCAGCCCGTCTACCCCGGGGACCGGGGAGCTGTTTTTT	CASSPSTPGTGELFF
TRBD1	TRBV18	15	-	TRBJ1-3	TGTGCCAGCTCACCAGACAGGGCCTCGGAAAACACCATATATTTT	CASSPDRASENTIYF
TRBD1	TRBV29-1	13	-	TRBJ2-5	TGCAGCGTTGACGGACAGGGTACGGAGACCCAGTACTTC	CSVDGQGTETQYF
TRBD1	TRBV30	13	-	TRBJ1-1	TGTGCCTGGAGTGAGTACAGGGGCGCTGAAGCTTTCTTT	CAWSEYRGAEAFF
TRBD1	TRBV7-2	14	-	TRBJ1-2	TGTGCCAGCAGCCCTCGCGGACAGGGGAGCGGCTACACCTTC	CASSPRGQGSGYTF
-	TRBV5-1	14	once	TRBJ2-2	TGCGCCAGCAGCTTGGATGGGAACACCGGGGAGCTGTTTTTT	CASSLDGNTGELFF
TRBD1	TRBV7-9	19	-	TRBJ1-1	TGTGCCAGCAGCCCCAGAGACAGGGACGTCCTCCTTATGAACACTGAAGCTTTCTTT	CASSPRDRDVLLMNTEAFF
TRBD2	TRBV5-1	12	-	TRBJ2-1	TGCGCCAGCAGCTTGGAGCGGGGTGAGCAGTTCTTC	CASSLERGEQFF
-	TRBV18	14	-	TRBJ1-5	TGTGCCAGCTCCCAGGGGAATAGCAATCAGCCCCAGCATTTT	CASSQGNSNQPQHF
TRBD1	TRBV5-1	16	-	TRBJ1-1	TGCGCCAGCAGTAGGGAAGCGGGACAGGTGAACACTGAAGCTTTCTTT	CASSREAGQVNTEAFF
-	TRBV5-1	13	-	TRBJ2-3	TGCGCCAGCAGCTTGGCCAATCCAGATACGCAGTATTTT	CASSLANPDTQYF
TRBD1	TRBV2	14	-	TRBJ2-2	TGTGCCACCTCCGGGACAGCGAACACCGGGGAGCTGTTTTTT	CATSGTANTGELFF
-	TRBV5-6	18	-	TRBJ1-6	TGTGCCAGCAGCCCCCGACCAGGGGTTTACTCCTATAATTCACCCCTCCACTTT	CASSPRPGVYSYNSPLHF
-	TRBV29-1	13	-	TRBJ1-1	TGCAGCGTTAGAGGACGGGCGAACACTGAAGCTTTCTTT	CSVRGRANTEAFF
-	TRBV30	14	once	TRBJ1-6	TGTGCCTGGAGTTCCGCAGACTATAATTCACCCCTCCACTTT	CAWSSADYNSPLHF
-	TRBV5-8	12	-	TRBJ2-3	TGTGCCAGCAGGCCGCAGGGGGATACGCAGTATTTT	CASRPQGDTQYF
-	TRBV7-9	13	-	TRBJ1-6	TGTGCCAGCAGCCCCGGGGGGAAGTCACCCCTCCACTTT	CASSPGGKSPLHF
TRBD1	TRBV5-4	15	-	TRBJ1-2	TGTGCCAGCAGCTCATCCACCGGGACAGGCTATGGCTACACCTTC	CASSSSTGTGYGYTF
-	TRBV10-1	15	-	TRBJ2-1	TGCGCCAGCAGTGATTCCGGGACACCTTACAATGAGCAGTTCTTC	CASSDSGTPYNEQFF
-	TRBV2	12	-	TRBJ1-5	TGTGCCAGCCAAGAGGCGGGACAGCCCCAGCATTTT	CASQEAGQPQHF
-	TRBV7-2	14	-	TRBJ2-3	TGTGCCAGCAGCGCCCAGGGCGGGACAGATACGCAGTATTTT	CASSAQGGTDTQYF
TRBD2	TRBV11-1	18	-	TRBJ2-3	TGTGCCAGCAGCTTAGCCTGGGCGGGGGGCCTTAGCACAGATACGCAGTATTTT	CASSLAWAGGLSTDTQYF
-	TRBV27	11	-	TRBJ1-1	TGTGCCAGCGAGAGGTCAGGTGAAGCTTTCTTT	CASERSGEAFF